This T cell receptor (beta chain) was recorded in a study of cytomegalovirus exposure and HLA in healthy donors. Study in general: One earlier analysis, a look at 180 million or so T cells, found around 110 million unique TCR beta sequences.

Study findings and constraints: Other equally common chains were less clonally expanded than HLA-associated TCR beta chains, a later analysis showed. As immune exposure information, only CMV serostatus was available.

CDR1 is SGHVS and CDR2 is FNYEAQ in the germline V gene. Germline trimming cut 5 bases from V and 10 bases from J; bases unmatched to any gene: 7. The CDR3 is 15 amino acids. A remark on this clone: Its antigen is still unknown.

The PCR contained 60 Vbeta and 13 Jbeta primers. Authors' analysis steps: Approximately 9.9 million shared chains were among the about 80 million unique TCR beta chains that a later analysis counted. This table comes from immunoSEQ multiplex PCR, and its TCRdb copy is limited to in-frame clones, with some not included. That table gives V, J and clone size, and the DNA gave D and trimming. The table lists about 120,000 clones, over 65% of them singletons. The receptor was isolated from a man aged 25 to 40 in good health and CMV-seropositive. Sequencing was done on a sample of PBMCs. The V and J genes are TRBV7-6 and TRBJ2-1, with 14 nucleotides matching TRBD2. This CDR3 reads CASSRGTSGSGEQFF. The CDR3, as DNA: TGTGCCAGCAGCCGAGGGACTAGCGGGAGTGGGGAGCAGTTCTTC.